This is a list of T cell receptor beta chains from one sample in a study of sequential checkpoint blockade in melanoma. Produced via immunoSEQ multiplex PCR; TCRdb's table is partial and in-frame only. The sample includes about 20,000 clones, roughly 53% of them seen just once. Specimen: CD8+ T cells sorted from blood (inferred from file names), collected from a patient given nivolumab and ipilimumab in sequence. The source is a human donor with melanoma. The CDR3 runs from the conserved cysteine through the conserved F or W. The D gene is left open where the match is weak. Clone size appears in some rows only: once, few, many, or a class for an expanded clone.

TRBJ1-2,TRBD1,TRBV15,-,TGTGCCACCAGCAGAGACCAGGGGGGCTATGGCTACACCTTC,CATSRDQGGYGYTF
TRBJ2-1,TRBD2,TRBV7-9,few,TGTGCCAGCAGCCCGATTCGGGGGGGGGTTATGAATGAGCAGTTCTTC,CASSPIRGGVMNEQFF
TRBJ1-2,-,TRBV4-1,-,TGCGCCAGCAGCCAGAACCCCGGGACTTCTAACTATGGCTACACCTTC,CASSQNPGTSNYGYTF
TRBJ1-5,-,TRBV7-6,-,TGTGCCAGCAGCGCTAGCTTCGATAGCAATCAGCCCCAGCATTTT,CASSASFDSNQPQHF
TRBJ2-7,TRBD1,TRBV28,once,TGTGCCAGCAGTTCCATCCGAATACAGGGGGAAAGGAGGGGCTACGAGCAGTACTTC,CASSSIRIQGERRGYEQYF
TRBJ2-2,-,TRBV4-2,-,TGTGCCAGCGGATCAGGCGGGGAGCTGTTTTTT,CASGSGGELFF
TRBJ1-2,TRBD1,TRBV13,-,TGTGCCAGCAGTTTGGGACAGCACTATGGCTACACCTTC,CASSLGQHYGYTF
TRBJ2-5,-,TRBV4-1,-,TGCGCCAGCAGCTCCCCTTCGGGTTTGGATCAAGAGACCCAGTACTTC,CASSSPSGLDQETQYF
TRBJ1-5,TRBD1,TRBV28,once,TGTGCCAGCAGTCGGACAGGGTCCGATCAGCCCCAGCATTTT,CASSRTGSDQPQHF
TRBJ2-5,-,TRBV30,-,TGTGCCTGGAGTGTCAACTACCAAGAGACCCAGTACTTC,CAWSVNYQETQYF
TRBJ2-7,-,TRBV6-5,-,TGTGCCAGCAGTTACGGGGGGGCTGGATACGAGCAGTACTTC,CASSYGGAGYEQYF
TRBJ2-5,TRBD1,TRBV7-9,-,TGTGCCAGCAGCTTAACAGGGGGGATTCCCGGGGAGACCCAGTACTTC,CASSLTGGIPGETQYF
TRBJ1-1,-,TRBV4-1,-,TGCGCCAGCCGAGGCACCGGTTTGGGTGACACTGAAGCTTTCTTT,CASRGTGLGDTEAFF
TRBJ2-7,TRBD1,TRBV6-6,-,TGTGCCAGCAGTCCCGGGACAGGGGAGTACAACGAGCAGTACTTC,CASSPGTGEYNEQYF
TRBJ2-7,-,TRBV5-1,-,TGCGCCAGCAGTAGGGACAAGCTCGACTCCTACGAGCAGTACTTC,CASSRDKLDSYEQYF